The rows below give T cell receptor beta chains drawn from one sample of a study of blood T cell repertoires in COVID-19. Data came from immunoSEQ multiplex PCR; TCRdb stores just in-frame clones and leaves some out. The sample includes about 77,000 clones, 90% seen only once; the top ten take about 15%. Sequenced material: peripheral blood. The origin of the receptors is a woman of 80 years or more with active or convalescent COVID-19. Both conserved end residues are part of each CDR3. The order of the fields is V gene, J gene, CDR3 protein.

V: TRBV7-3
J: TRBJ2-5
CDR3: CASSPWGQMYQETQYF

V: TRBV28
J: TRBJ1-5
CDR3: CASSLYGTGESWQPQHF

V: TRBV5-1
J: TRBJ2-2
CDR3: CASSLGGQTGELFF

V: TRBV28
J: TRBJ2-5
CDR3: CASSLPTSGGRSPLYQETQYF

V: TRBV7-2
J: TRBJ2-7
CDR3: CASSPTGGSYEQYF

V: TRBV27
J: TRBJ1-4
CDR3: CASSFLGTLSEKLFF

V: TRBV9
J: TRBJ1-2
CDR3: CASSPRTGYGYTF

V: TRBV19
J: TRBJ2-7
CDR3: CASSSYRGPDEQYF

V: TRBV7-9
J: TRBJ1-4
CDR3: CAASRDTNEKLFF

V: TRBV24-1
J: TRBJ1-5
CDR3: CATSDSGGSEGQPQHF

V: TRBV18
J: TRBJ1-6
CDR3: CASSPGTGANSPLHF

V: TRBV6-4
J: TRBJ2-2
CDR3: CASSDSVHFTGELFF

V: TRBV5-5
J: TRBJ1-2
CDR3: CASSFPPRDGDTF

V: TRBV4-2
J: TRBJ1-5
CDR3: CASSQEQGFPNQPQHF

V: TRBV2
J: TRBJ2-3
CDR3: CASLSGGAPDTQYF

V: TRBV6-5
J: TRBJ2-4
CDR3: CASSYSGQVWDIQYF